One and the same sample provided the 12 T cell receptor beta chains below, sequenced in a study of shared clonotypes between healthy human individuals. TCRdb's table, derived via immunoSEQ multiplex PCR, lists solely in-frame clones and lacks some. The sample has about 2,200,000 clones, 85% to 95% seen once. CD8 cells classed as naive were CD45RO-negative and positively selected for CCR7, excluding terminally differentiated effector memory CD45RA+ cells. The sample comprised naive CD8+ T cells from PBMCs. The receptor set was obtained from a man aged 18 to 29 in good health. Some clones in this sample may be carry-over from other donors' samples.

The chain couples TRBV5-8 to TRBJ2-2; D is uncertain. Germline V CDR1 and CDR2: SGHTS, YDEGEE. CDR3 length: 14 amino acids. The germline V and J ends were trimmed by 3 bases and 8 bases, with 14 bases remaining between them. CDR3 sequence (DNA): TGTGCCAGCAGCTCCGGGTTTCGTCGGGGGGAGCTGTTTTTT. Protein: CASSSGFRRGELFF.

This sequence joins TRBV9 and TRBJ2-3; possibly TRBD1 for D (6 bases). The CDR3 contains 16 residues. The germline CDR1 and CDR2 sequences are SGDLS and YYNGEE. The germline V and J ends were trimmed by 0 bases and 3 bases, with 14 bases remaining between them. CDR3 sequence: CASSVVSARGTDTQYF. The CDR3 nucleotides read TGTGCCAGCAGCGTAGTGTCGGCTAGGGGGACAGATACGCAGTATTTT.

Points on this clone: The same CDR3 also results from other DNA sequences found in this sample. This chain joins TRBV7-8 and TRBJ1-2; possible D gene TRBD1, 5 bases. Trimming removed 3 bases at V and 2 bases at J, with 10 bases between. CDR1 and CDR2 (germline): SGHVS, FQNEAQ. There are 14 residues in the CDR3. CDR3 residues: CASSLGGPNYGYTF. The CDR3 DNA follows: TGTGCCAGCAGCTTGGGGGGTCCCAACTATGGCTACACCTTC.

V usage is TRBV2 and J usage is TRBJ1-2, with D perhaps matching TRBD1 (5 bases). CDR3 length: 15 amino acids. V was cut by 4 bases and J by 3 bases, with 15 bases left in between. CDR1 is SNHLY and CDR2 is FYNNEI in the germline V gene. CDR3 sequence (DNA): TGTGCCAGCAGTGCCGGCGAAGGGGCCTACTATGGCTACACCTTC. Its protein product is CASSAGEGAYYGYTF.

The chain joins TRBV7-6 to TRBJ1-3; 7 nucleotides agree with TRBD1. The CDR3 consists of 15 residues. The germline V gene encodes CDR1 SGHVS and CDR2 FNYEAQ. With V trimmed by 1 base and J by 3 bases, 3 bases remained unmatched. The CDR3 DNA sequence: TGTGCCAGCAGCTTAGGCAGGGGGATTGGAAACACCATATATTTT. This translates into CASSLGRGIGNTIYF.

The CDR3 here is CASSDWGTSGTGELFF. As DNA, the CDR3 is TGTGCCAGCAGCGACTGGGGGACTAGCGGCACCGGGGAGCTGTTTTTT. This chain joins TRBV5-6 and TRBJ2-2, with TRBD2 identical over 11 bases. J lost 4 bases, V lost 4 bases, and 6 bases had no gene match. Looked up from germline, CDR1 is SGHDT and CDR2 is YYEEEE. The CDR3 length is 16 residues.

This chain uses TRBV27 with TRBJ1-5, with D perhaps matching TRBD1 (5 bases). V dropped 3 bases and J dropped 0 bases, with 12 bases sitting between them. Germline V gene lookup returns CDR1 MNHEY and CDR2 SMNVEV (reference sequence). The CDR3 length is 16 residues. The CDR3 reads CASSLGRGRSNQPQHF. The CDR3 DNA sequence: TGTGCCAGCAGTTTGGGGCGGGGCCGTAGCAATCAGCCCCAGCATTTT.

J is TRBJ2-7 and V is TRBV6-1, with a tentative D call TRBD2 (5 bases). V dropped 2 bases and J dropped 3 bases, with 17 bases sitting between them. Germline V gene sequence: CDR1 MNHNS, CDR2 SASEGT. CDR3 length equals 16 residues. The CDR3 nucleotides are TGTGCCAGCAGTGAACCCTCAGCGGTAGTCCACTACGAGCAGTACTTC. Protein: CASSEPSAVVHYEQYF.

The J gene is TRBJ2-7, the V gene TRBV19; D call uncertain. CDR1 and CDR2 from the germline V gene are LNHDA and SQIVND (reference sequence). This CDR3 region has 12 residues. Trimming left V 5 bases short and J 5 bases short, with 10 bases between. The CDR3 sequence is CASSSRTHEQYF. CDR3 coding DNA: TGTGCCAGTAGTTCCCGAACCCACGAGCAGTACTTC.

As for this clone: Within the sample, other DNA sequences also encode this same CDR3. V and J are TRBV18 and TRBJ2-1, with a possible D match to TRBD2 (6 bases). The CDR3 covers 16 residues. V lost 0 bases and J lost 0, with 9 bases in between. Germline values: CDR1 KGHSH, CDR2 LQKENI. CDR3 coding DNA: TGTGCCAGCTCACCACCGGACGGGAGCTCCTACAATGAGCAGTTCTTC. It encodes CASSPPDGSSYNEQFF. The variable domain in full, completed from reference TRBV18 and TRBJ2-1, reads NAGVMQNPRHLVRRRGQEARLRCSPMKGHSHVYWYRQLPEEGLKFMVYLQKENIIDESGMPKERFSAEFPKEGPSILRIQQVVRGDSAAYFCASSPPDGSSYNEQFFGPGTRLTVL.

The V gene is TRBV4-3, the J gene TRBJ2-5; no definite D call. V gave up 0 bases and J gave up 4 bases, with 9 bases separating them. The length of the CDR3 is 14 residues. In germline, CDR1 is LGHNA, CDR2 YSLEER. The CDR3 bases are TGCGCCAGCAGCCAAGATTCGTGGGCAGAGACCCAGTACTTC. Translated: CASSQDSWAETQYF.

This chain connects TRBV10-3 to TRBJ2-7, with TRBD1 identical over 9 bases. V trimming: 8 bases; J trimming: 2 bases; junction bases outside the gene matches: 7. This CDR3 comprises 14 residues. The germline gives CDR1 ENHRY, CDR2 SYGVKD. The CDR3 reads CAIQPGQGAYEQYF. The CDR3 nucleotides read TGTGCCATCCAGCCGGGACAGGGCGCCTACGAGCAGTACTTC.